Shown below are 14 T cell receptor beta chains from a single sample sequenced in a study of blood T cell repertoires in COVID-19. Here immunoSEQ multiplex PCR was the method, and the copy in TCRdb shows in-frame clones only, minus some. There are about 400,000 clones in the sample; 85% to 90% occur only once, and approximately 4.3% lies in the top ten. The sample consisted of peripheral blood. Receptors were obtained from a woman younger than 45 with acute or convalescent COVID-19.

This clone was seen once. The chain joins TRBV4-1 to TRBJ1-2, with D possibly matching TRBD1 (5 bases). The CDR3 extends over 16 amino acids. V was clipped by 5 bases and J by 5 bases, with 21 bases between them. CDR1 MGHRA and CDR2 YSYEKL come from the germline V gene. The DNA of the CDR3 is TGCGCCAGCAGCTTAAATGGGGCAGCACTTGGTTATGGCTACACCTTC. Protein: CASSLNGAALGYGYTF.

The V and J genes are TRBV6-1 and TRBJ2-5, with 7 bases lining up with TRBD1. Germline V gives CDR1 MNHNS, CDR2 SASEGT. The CDR3 covers 15 residues. J lost 3 bases, V lost 3 bases, and 7 bases had no gene match. This CDR3 reads CASSEWGQREETQYF. The CDR3 region has the DNA TGTGCCAGCAGTGAGTGGGGACAGCGTGAAGAGACCCAGTACTTC.

V is TRBV7-9 and J is TRBJ2-7, with D perhaps matching TRBD1 (5 bases). Trimming cost V 5 bases and J 9 bases, with 17 bases left between them. The CDR3 extends over 13 amino acids. Germline V gene data show CDR1 as SEHNR and CDR2 as FQNEAQ (reference sequence). This CDR3 is CASSPEQGVVQYF. The CDR3 coding sequence is TGTGCCAGCAGCCCAGAGCAGGGCGTCGTGCAGTACTTC.

The chain recombines TRBV29-1 with TRBJ1-3; no definite D call. Germline V gives CDR1 SQVTM, CDR2 ANQGSEA. This CDR3 is built from 13 residues. The V and J ends lost 7 bases and 0 bases respectively, with 10 bases between them. The CDR3 reads CSGYKSSGNTIYF. The CDR3 nucleotides are TGCAGCGGATATAAGAGCTCTGGAAACACCATATATTTT.

This clone was counted a few times. V gene TRBV3-1 (or the pseudogene TRBV3-2) combines with J gene TRBJ2-4; 7 positions match TRBD2. V was pared by 4 bases and J by 1 base, with 4 bases of the junction left unmatched. The CDR3 totals 15 residues. Germline-derived CDR1 and CDR2 are LGHDT and YNNKEL (reference sequence). CDR3 DNA: TGTGCCAGCAGCCCTCTGGGGGGGGCCAAAAACATTCAGTACTTC. Its translation: CASSPLGGAKNIQYF.

The chain is built from TRBV29-1 and TRBJ1-1, with unresolved D. Trimming removed 2 bases at V and 5 bases at J, with 24 bases between. This CDR3 has 17 residues. Germline CDR1 and CDR2: SQVTM and ANQGSEA. Here the CDR3 DNA reads TGCAGCGTTGAATCGGGAAGCTCAACCGCCATCTATACTGAAGCTTTCTTT. It specifies CSVESGSSTAIYTEAFF.

V is TRBV27 and J is TRBJ2-7; TRBD1 agrees at 7 bases. V dropped 6 bases and J dropped 4; count of bases not matched to a gene: 9. Germline values: CDR1 MNHEY, CDR2 SMNVEV (reference sequence). The CDR3 runs to 14 residues. CDR3 sequence: CASRTGTAQYEQYF. CDR3 coding DNA: TGTGCCAGCAGGACCGGGACAGCTCAATACGAGCAGTACTTC.

The V call is TRBV5-6, the J call TRBJ2-7, with 7 nucleotides matching TRBD2. CDR1 SGHDT and CDR2 YYEEEE come from the germline V gene. The trim removed 4 bases at V and 3 bases at J, leaving 7 bases unmatched. The CDR3 has 14 amino acids. Here the CDR3 reads CASSERGVHYEQYF. CDR3 sequence (DNA): TGTGCCAGCAGCGAACGGGGGGTTCACTACGAGCAGTACTTC.

This sequence joins TRBV6-5 and TRBJ1-2; the match to TRBD1 covers 7 bases. Germline V lookup: CDR1 MNHEY, CDR2 SVGAGI. The CDR3 extends over 14 amino acids. Trimming cost V 0 bases and J 8 bases; bases outside gene matches: 6. CDR3 nucleotides: TGTGCCAGCAGTTACTCGACAGGGCTAGCGGGCTACACCTTC. Translating it yields CASSYSTGLAGYTF.

The rearrangement joins TRBV5-1 to TRBJ2-7; 12 bases map to TRBD1. V lost 3 bases, J lost 4 bases, and 5 bases stayed unmatched. Germline loops: CDR1 SGHRS, CDR2 YFSETQ. The CDR3 is made up of 15 amino acids. CDR3 sequence reads: CASSWGTGGGYEQYF. CDR3 coding DNA: TGCGCCAGCAGCTGGGGGACAGGGGGCGGTTACGAGCAGTACTTC.

The chain employs TRBV12-5 and TRBJ2-7; TRBD1 agrees at 10 bases. CDR1 and CDR2 (germline): LGHNT, FRNRAP. The CDR3 length is 16 residues. Trimming cost V 2 bases and J 3 bases; bases outside gene matches: 7. Here the CDR3 reads CASGLSGDRGDYEQYF. CDR3 nucleotide sequence: TGTGCTAGTGGTTTGTCGGGGGACAGGGGAGACTACGAGCAGTACTTC.

The chain is built from TRBV30 and TRBJ2-1, with 10 nucleotides matching TRBD1. CDR3 size: 15 residues. J was trimmed by 5 bases and V by 5 bases; bases with no gene match: 9. Germline CDR1 and CDR2: GTSNPN and SVGIG (reference sequence). In DNA form, the CDR3 reads TGTGCCTGGGCCAGGACCGGGACAGGGGACAATGAGCAGTTCTTC. Translating gives CAWARTGTGDNEQFF.

The V gene is TRBV19, the J gene TRBJ2-7; 10 bases align to TRBD1. Per germline, CDR1 LNHDA and CDR2 SQIVND (reference sequence). The CDR3 is 16 amino acids. The V segment lost 3 bases and the J segment 2 bases; nucleotides outside the gene matches: 7. The DNA of the CDR3 is TGTGCCAGTAGTATTAACCGGGACAGGGGACCCTACGAGCAGTACTTC. Translating gives CASSINRDRGPYEQYF.

This chain joins TRBV28 and TRBJ1-5; TRBD1 might be the D (6 bases). The CDR3 length is 16 residues. V was trimmed by 7 bases and J by 4 bases, leaving 20 bases between them. Germline values: CDR1 MDHEN, CDR2 SYDVKM. The CDR3, as DNA: TGTGCCAGCACTTCCTCCGGGACACCCCTTAATCAGCCCCAGCATTTT. Protein: CASTSSGTPLNQPQHF.